This T cell receptor beta chain was found in a study of cytomegalovirus exposure and HLA in healthy donors. Researchers ran the PCR with 60 Vbeta and 13 Jbeta primers. Assay used: immunoSEQ multiplex PCR; TCRdb lists only in-frame clones, some missing. The repertoire holds some 130,000 clones, with approximately 80% as singletons. The germline V gene encodes CDR1 WSHSY and CDR2 SAAADI. The length of the CDR3 is 15 residues. The V end lost 3 bases, the J end lost 7 bases, and 18 bases lay between the germline ends. Sequenced: PBMCs. This TCR was sampled from a male donor in good health and CMV-seropositive. The rearrangement joins TRBV10-2 to TRBJ1-2; weak D call: TRBD1 (6 bases). As DNA, the CDR3 is TGCGCCAGCAGTGACACGGGGCTTGGGGGCGGTGGCTACACCTTC. This sequence encodes CASSDTGLGGGGYTF.